This T cell receptor (beta chain) was retrieved from a study of blood T cell repertoires in COVID-19 (dated by TCRdb to the early 2020s). For context, the study as a whole: Samples from collaborators originated in the United States, Italy and Spain and spanned both the acute and convalescent phases of COVID-19. The samples were drawn from two sources: the first 160 participants of the ongoing ImmuneRACE study, and 1,000 to 1,500 subjects contributed by 6 global collaborators. The material from the prospective study consisted of cDNA or gDNA derived from T cells, B-cell-depleted T cells, or PBMCs. Deeply sampled blood TCRbeta repertoires from subjects exposed to, actively infected with, or recovered from COVID-19 were included in the dataset. A freely available public database, intended as a resource for researchers studying the immune response to SARS-CoV-2, is where the repertoires were released. A de-identified subject ID, COVID-19 status, age in years and sex were almost always included in the sample metadata. Where available, HLA class I and class II types were taken from metadata supplied by the sample provider and were not determined by assay-based typing. What the research found in general, with its limitations: How much clinical and demographic metadata was included differed by source and by participant, and the metadata was provided uncurated.

Spanning cysteine to phenylalanine, the CDR3 consists of 12 amino acids. Only CDR3 DNA is held: 36 bases, read in frame from base 1. CDR1 and CDR2 are drawn from the germline V gene: ENHRY, SYGVKD. Each collaborating institution followed its own protocols to collect whole blood in K2EDTA tubes. For TCRbeta analysis, collaborators shipped samples as frozen whole blood, isolated PBMCs, or DNA extracted from either of those sample types. Comments on this clone: Its antigen is not yet known. One end of the junction does not line up with germline, which may come from a read error.

TCRbeta CDR3 regions were amplified from genomic DNA using the immunoSEQ Assay, a bias-controlled multiplex PCR. The study's own analysis went as follows. Nucleated cell counts per sample were estimated from amplification of reference gene primers within the assay. Sequence reads were collapsed and filtered to measure the absolute abundance of every unique TCRbeta CDR3 rearrangement. For each sample, productive Simpson clonality was calculated by taking the square root of Simpson's diversity index across productive rearrangements. The immuneACCESS repertoire file appears here via TCRdb, limited to in-frame rearrangements. These files lack a portion of the clones; in checked studies, under half of the deficit traces to unresolved V genes, and the cause of the others is not known. D and trimming were read from the DNA, whereas the V and J calls and clone size are those reported in that table. The sample records 140,000 to 150,000 clones, over 75% of which are singletons. About 10% of the sample is held by the ten biggest clonotypes.

Input material: peripheral blood. The rearranged chain carries TRBV10-3 and TRBJ2-3; 8 middle bases align to TRBD1. The sequence came from a man in his 60s with active or convalescent COVID-19. In nucleotide form, the sequence is TGTGCCCTCAGGGGGCGCGGAGATACGCAGTATTTT. Translation gives CALRGRGDTQYF.